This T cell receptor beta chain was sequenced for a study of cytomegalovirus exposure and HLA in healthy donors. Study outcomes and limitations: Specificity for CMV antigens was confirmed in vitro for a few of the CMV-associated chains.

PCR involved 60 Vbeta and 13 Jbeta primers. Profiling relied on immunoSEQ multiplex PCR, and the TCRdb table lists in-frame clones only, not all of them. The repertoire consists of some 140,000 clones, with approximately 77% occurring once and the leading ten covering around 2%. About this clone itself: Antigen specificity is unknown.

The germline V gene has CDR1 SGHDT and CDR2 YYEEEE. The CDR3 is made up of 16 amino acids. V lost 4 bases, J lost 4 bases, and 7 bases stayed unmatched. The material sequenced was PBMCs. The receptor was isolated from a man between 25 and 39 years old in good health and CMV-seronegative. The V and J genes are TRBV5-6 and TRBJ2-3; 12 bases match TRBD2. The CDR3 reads CASSPSGGGLPDTQYF. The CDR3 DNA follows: TGTGCCAGCAGCCCTAGCGGGGGGGGGCTCCCAGATACGCAGTATTTT.